These 25 T cell receptor beta chains were all obtained from the same sample, sequenced in a study of radiotherapy plus CTLA-4 blockade in lung cancer. Generated by immunoSEQ multiplex PCR, the TCRdb table keeps only in-frame clones and is missing some. Of tens of thousands of clones in the sample, approximately 80% are singletons; the top ten hold 2% to 3%. Here the sequenced sample was peripheral blood, taken from a patient treated with radiotherapy plus ipilimumab. The receptors were sampled from a human donor with non-small cell lung cancer whose response to radiotherapy plus ipilimumab could not be evaluated.

The CDR3 DNA follows: TGCGCCAGCAGCCCTACAGGGCTCCGCACAGATACGCAGTATTTT. The encoded protein is CASSPTGLRTDTQYF. The chain is built from TRBV5-1 and TRBJ2-3, with D perhaps TRBD1 (6 bases). CDR1 and CDR2 from the germline V gene are SGHRS and YFSETQ. This CDR3 has 15 residues. The V end was cut by 4 bases, the J end by 1 base, with 13 bases between. Variable domain in full (rest from reference TRBV5-1 and TRBJ2-3): KAGVTQTPRYLIKTRGQQVTLSCSPISGHRSVSWYQQTPGQGLQFLFEYFSETQRNKGNFPGRFSGRQFSNSRSEMNVSTLELGDSALYLCASSPTGLRTDTQYFGPGTRLTVL.

This rearrangement joins TRBV11-3 to TRBJ2-2, with 9 bases fitting TRBD1. The germline V gene encodes CDR1 SGHNT and CDR2 YENEEA. The length of the CDR3 is 16 residues. Trimming cost V 5 bases and J 1 base; bases outside gene matches: 5. The CDR3, as DNA: TGTGCCAGCAGCCACAGGGGGCTGGGGAACACCGGGGAGCTGTTTTTT. This translates into CASSHRGLGNTGELFF.

This rearrangement joins TRBV9 to TRBJ2-1; D might be TRBD2 (6 bases). Germline-derived CDR1 and CDR2 are SGDLS and YYNGEE. The CDR3 totals 14 residues. With 3 bases removed from V and 4 bases from J, the gap between germline ends came to 11 bases. The CDR3 here is CASSAATRYNEQFF. The CDR3 coding sequence is TGTGCCAGCAGCGCCGCGACTAGATACAATGAGCAGTTCTTC.

The rearrangement joins TRBV6-5 to TRBJ2-1; tentative D call: TRBD2 (6 bases). This CDR3 is built from 15 residues. Germline CDR1 reads MNHEY; CDR2 reads SVGAGI. V lost 2 bases to trimming and J lost 1 base, with 9 bases between them. CDR3 coding DNA: TGTGCCAGCAGTTACGGCGGGACTTCCTACAATGAGCAGTTCTTC. Its translation: CASSYGGTSYNEQFF.

The V call is TRBV11-2, the J call TRBJ1-2; 9 bases fit TRBD1. The CDR3 has 16 residues. Germline loops: CDR1 SGHAT, CDR2 FQNNGV. The ends lost 3 bases at V and 4 bases at J; junction bases unmatched: 9. The CDR3 bases are TGTGCCAGCAGCTTCGGGACAGGGTGGGCCGGCTATGGCTACACCTTC. Its translation: CASSFGTGWAGYGYTF.

The chain combines TRBV7-2 with TRBJ2-3, with 10 bases fitting TRBD2. The germline V gene has CDR1 SGHTA and CDR2 FQGNSA. This CDR3 region has 16 residues. V lost 1 base, J lost 5 bases, and 6 bases stayed unmatched. CDR3 residues: CASSLGAGGAGDTQYF. The DNA for the CDR3 is TGTGCCAGCAGCTTAGGAGCGGGGGGGGCGGGAGATACGCAGTATTTT. Combining the CDR3 with reference TRBV7-2 and TRBJ2-3 gives the whole variable domain GAGVSQSPSNKVTEKGKDVELRCDPISGHTALYWYRQSLGQGLEFLIYFQGNSAPDKSGLPSDRFSAERTGGSVSTLTIQRTQQEDSAVYLCASSLGAGGAGDTQYFGPGTRLTVL.

CDR3 bases: TGTGCCAGCAGTTACTCGATGTGGGGCTCGGGTGAAGCTTTCTTT. Amino acid sequence: CASSYSMWGSGEAFF. This chain joins TRBV6-5 and TRBJ1-1; the D gene is possibly TRBD1 (5 bases). This CDR3 spans 15 amino acids. The V end was cut by 0 bases, the J end by 7 bases, with 15 bases between. Per the germline V gene, CDR1 is MNHEY and CDR2 is SVGAGI.

This chain connects TRBV15 to TRBJ2-3; no clear D gene. This CDR3 is built from 16 residues. V lost 1 base to trimming and J lost 4 bases, with 15 bases between them. Germline V lookup: CDR1 LNHNV, CDR2 YYDKDF (reference sequence). CDR3 in amino acids: CATSRAMVSGSDTQYF. The CDR3 region has the DNA TGTGCCACCAGCAGAGCGATGGTCTCGGGTTCAGATACGCAGTATTTT.

The DNA of the CDR3 is TGTGCCAGCAGTTCAGGCCTAGCCCCTAACTATGGCTACACCTTC. It yields the protein CASSSGLAPNYGYTF. The rearrangement uses TRBV27 and TRBJ1-2, with no clear D. This CDR3 is 15 amino acids long. Germline values: CDR1 MNHEY, CDR2 SMNVEV (reference sequence). Trimming took off 4 bases at V and 0 bases at J, with 12 bases between the two ends.

The chain carries TRBV29-1 and TRBJ1-1; no definite D call. The CDR3 contains 11 residues. Germline-derived CDR1 and CDR2 are SQVTM and ANQGSEA. Trimming cost V 7 bases and J 0 bases, with 6 bases left between them. The CDR3 DNA is TGCAGCGGGAGGGTGAACACTGAAGCTTTCTTT. Amino acid sequence: CSGRVNTEAFF.

The chain carries TRBV28 and TRBJ2-7, with 13 bases fitting TRBD2. Looked up from germline, CDR1 is MDHEN and CDR2 is SYDVKM. V lost 6 bases to trimming and J lost 6 bases; unmatched junction nucleotides: 5. The CDR3 is made up of 14 amino acids. The CDR3 DNA is TGTGCCAGCAGCTTGGGACTAGCGGGGTTCGAGCAGTACTTC. Protein: CASSLGLAGFEQYF.

The chain combines TRBV6-5 with TRBJ2-2; weak D call: TRBD2 (5 bases). The V and J ends lost 0 bases and 3 bases respectively, with 11 bases between them. Germline values: CDR1 MNHEY, CDR2 SVGAGI. This CDR3 spans 16 amino acids. The CDR3 reads CASSYSDRGYTGELFF. In DNA, the CDR3 is TGTGCCAGCAGTTACTCGGACCGGGGTTACACCGGGGAGCTGTTTTTT.

This clone was detected a few times. The chain uses TRBV10-2 and TRBJ2-2; tentatively, D is TRBD2 (5 bases). The CDR3 totals 15 residues. Germline assignment: CDR1 WSHSY and CDR2 SAAADI. Trimming left V 7 bases short and J 1 base short, with 13 bases between. As DNA, the CDR3 is TGCGCCAGCACCTTAGAGAGGGAGAACACCGGGGAGCTGTTTTTT. The encoded protein is CASTLERENTGELFF.

Concerning this clone itself: Possible read error: a much larger clone is one base away. V and J are TRBV7-9 and TRBJ1-2; the D gene is possibly TRBD1 (6 bases). The CDR3 spans 11 residues. Deletions cut 4 bases from V and 6 bases from J, with 6 bases between. Looked up from germline, CDR1 is SEHNR and CDR2 is FQNEAQ (reference sequence). The CDR3 nucleotides are TGTGCCAGCAGCTACAGGGATGGCTACACCTTC. This codes for CASSYRDGYTF.

The CDR3 loop reads CASSATGIQNTEAFF. In DNA form, the CDR3 reads TGTGCCAGCAGCGCTACAGGGATCCAGAACACTGAAGCTTTCTTT. The V gene is TRBV9, the J gene TRBJ1-1; weak D call: TRBD1 (6 bases). The germline V gene has CDR1 SGDLS and CDR2 YYNGEE. The length of the CDR3 is 15 residues. Trimming pared 3 bases from V and 1 base from J, leaving 13 bases between.

As for this clone: A read error may produce the germline difference seen at one junction end. The CDR3 nucleotides are TGTGCTAGCAGCCCTCGGACTAGTAGGGACGGGGAGCTGTTTTTT. It is translated as CASSPRTSRDGELFF. The rearrangement joins TRBV7-7 to TRBJ2-2, with TRBD2 identical over 7 bases. This CDR3 region has 15 residues. Per the germline V gene, CDR1 is SSHAT and CDR2 is FNYEAQ (reference sequence).

CDR3 residues: CASNEAGTAYEQYF. CDR3 sequence (DNA): TGTGCCAGCAACGAAGCCGGGACAGCTTACGAGCAGTACTTC. This rearrangement joins TRBV6-1 to TRBJ2-7, with 7 positions matching TRBD1. V was clipped by 7 bases and J by 4 bases; unmatched bases: 10. The CDR3 has 14 amino acids. In germline, CDR1 is MNHNS, CDR2 SASEGT.

The chain recombines TRBV28 with TRBJ1-1; D is perhaps TRBD1 (6 bases). The V gene's germline CDR1 is MDHEN and CDR2 SYDVKM. This CDR3 comprises 15 residues. Trimming removed 4 bases at V and 1 base at J, with 13 bases between. DNA of the CDR3: TGTGCCAGCAGTTCATGGGGCAGGGGGAACACTGAAGCTTTCTTT. Protein sequence: CASSSWGRGNTEAFF.

The rearrangement uses TRBV28 and TRBJ2-7; 10 nucleotides match TRBD1. Per the germline V gene, CDR1 is MDHEN and CDR2 is SYDVKM. V lost 7 bases to trimming and J lost 4 bases; unmatched junction nucleotides: 10. This CDR3 comprises 15 residues. CDR3 residues: CASTLGGQGVYEQYF. The CDR3, as DNA: TGTGCCAGCACCCTCGGCGGACAGGGGGTTTACGAGCAGTACTTC.

This chain connects TRBV5-1 to TRBJ2-3, with D perhaps matching TRBD2 (6 bases). The CDR3 contains 15 residues. The V gene lost 2 bases and the J gene lost 13 bases, with 23 bases spanning the gap. Looked up from germline, CDR1 is SGHRS and CDR2 is YFSETQ. For the CDR3, the DNA is TGCGCCAGCAGCTTTGGAGTCCCCACTAGCTCCCAAAAGTATTTT. Its translation: CASSFGVPTSSQKYF. Together with reference TRBV5-1 and TRBJ2-3, the CDR3 gives the full variable domain: KAGVTQTPRYLIKTRGQQVTLSCSPISGHRSVSWYQQTPGQGLQFLFEYFSETQRNKGNFPGRFSGRQFSNSRSEMNVSTLELGDSALYLCASSFGVPTSSQKYFGPGTRLTVL.

The chain couples TRBV5-6 to TRBJ1-2; D might be TRBD1 (6 bases). The germline V and J ends were trimmed by 0 bases and 5 bases, with 14 bases remaining between them. Germline lookup yields CDR1 SGHDT and CDR2 YYEEEE. This CDR3 is 15 amino acids long. CDR3 in amino acids: CASSLAQTGEYGYTF. Written as DNA, the CDR3 is TGTGCCAGCAGCTTGGCCCAGACAGGAGAATATGGCTACACCTTC.

The V call is TRBV7-2, the J call TRBJ1-6; weak D call: TRBD1 (6 bases). The V end lost 5 bases, the J end lost 7 bases, and 12 bases lay between the germline ends. Germline assignment: CDR1 SGHTA and CDR2 FQGNSA. The CDR3 covers 14 residues. The CDR3 sequence: CASSPLQGNSPLHF. The DNA of the CDR3 is TGTGCCAGCAGCCCACTCCAGGGGAATTCACCCCTCCACTTT.

The genes are TRBV7-3 and TRBJ1-6, with 9 bases fitting TRBD1. The CDR3 consists of 16 residues. Trimming cost V 2 bases and J 9 bases; bases outside gene matches: 8. Germline-derived CDR1 and CDR2 are SGHTA and FQGTGA. The CDR3 protein is CASSLLGTGLRSPLHF. CDR3 nucleotide sequence: TGTGCCAGCAGCTTACTTGGGACAGGGCTACGTTCACCCCTCCACTTT.

The sample holds a few counts of this clone. V usage is TRBV5-6 and J usage is TRBJ2-5; the match to TRBD2 covers 8 bases. Trimming at V came to 2 bases and at J to 10 bases, leaving 22 bases not matched to a gene. Germline V gene lookup returns CDR1 SGHDT and CDR2 YYEEEE. CDR3 size: 18 residues. CDR3 coding DNA: TGTGCCAGCAGCTTTTGGGTATTAGGGAGCGGGGGATTTAGGGGCCAGTACTTC. Its protein is CASSFWVLGSGGFRGQYF. The full variable domain, with the rest looked up from reference TRBV5-6 and TRBJ2-5, is DAGVTQSPTHLIKTRGQQVTLRCSPKSGHDTVSWYQQALGQGPQFIFQYYEEEERQRGNFPDRFSGHQFPNYSSELNVNALLLGDSALYLCASSFWVLGSGGFRGQYFGPGTRLLVL.

J is TRBJ2-1 and V is TRBV7-2; TRBD1 aligns across 8 bases. Looked up from germline, CDR1 is SGHTA and CDR2 is FQGNSA. The CDR3 is 14 residues long. V was pared by 5 bases and J by 12 bases, with 12 bases of the junction left unmatched. CDR3 coding DNA: TGTGCCAGCAGCCCTCAACGCGCCGGGACAGGGCAGTTCTTC. It encodes CASSPQRAGTGQFF.